A selection of T cell receptor beta chains follows, all from one sample in a study of T cells after yellow fever vaccination. TCRdb recomputed calls from the 5' RACE reads with MiXCR, one row per CDR3 protein. The table shows about 350,000 distinct CDR3 sequences, with around an eighth occurring only once. The sequences come from CD4+ T cells sorted from PBMCs, collected 15 days after the yellow fever booster vaccination. The source of these receptors is a man aged 18 to 35 who received the YFV17D yellow fever vaccine. Each CDR3 is given with its conserved first and last residue. D genes are given only for firm matches. Rows give clone size only sometimes, using once, few, many, or a class for an expanded clone.

cdr3_length	v_call	clone_size	j_call	d_call	cdr3_aa	cdr3_nt
15	TRBV5-1	many	TRBJ2-7	TRBD1	CASSQPTGGSYEQYF	TGCGCCAGCAGCCAACCGACAGGGGGCTCTTACGAGCAGTACTTC
16	TRBV20-1	many	TRBJ2-5	TRBD2	CSARDTSGGAAETQYF	TGCAGTGCTAGAGATACTAGCGGGGGGGCCGCAGAGACCCAGTACTTC
15	TRBV11-1	NA	TRBJ2-1	TRBD1	CASSLVGGVGNEQFF	TGTGCCAGCAGCTTAGTAGGGGGCGTTGGCAATGAGCAGTTCTTC
12	TRBV20-1	few	TRBJ1-1	NA	CSAIGVRAEAFF	TGCAGTGCTATAGGCGTGAGGGCTGAAGCTTTCTTT
14	TRBV5-1	NA	TRBJ2-5	NA	CASSFGGASETQYF	TGCGCCAGCAGCTTTGGTGGGGCGTCGGAGACCCAGTACTTC
14	TRBV5-1	few	TRBJ2-3	NA	CASSKRQDADTQYF	TGCGCCAGCAGCAAAAGACAGGATGCCGATACGCAGTATTTT
12	TRBV7-2	few	TRBJ1-2	NA	CASSLLGLGYTF	TGTGCCAGCAGCTTATTAGGCCTTGGCTACACCTTC
15	TRBV5-1	NA	TRBJ1-4	NA	CASSLERASNEKLFF	TGCGCCAGCAGCTTGGAGAGAGCGTCTAATGAAAAACTGTTTTTT
15	TRBV7-2	NA	TRBJ1-5	TRBD1	CASSLARAGGQPQHF	TGTGCCAGCAGCTTAGCTAGGGCAGGGGGGCAGCCCCAGCATTTT
17	TRBV12-3/TRBV12-4	few	TRBJ2-7	TRBD2	CASSGGSGTVYWTGQYF	TGTGCCAGCAGTGGGGGTAGCGGGACCGTTTACTGGACGGGGCAGTACTTC
14	TRBV4-2	many	TRBJ1-1	NA	CASSQDRGSTEAFF	TGTGCCAGCAGCCAAGATCGAGGAAGCACTGAAGCTTTCTTT
14	TRBV5-1	NA	TRBJ2-1	TRBD1	CASQQGAEGNEQFF	TGCGCCAGCCAACAGGGGGCTGAGGGCAATGAGCAGTTCTTC
19	TRBV4-1	few	TRBJ1-2	NA	CASSQPLGIAKGVGSGYTF	TGCGCCAGCAGCCAGCCCCTGGGGATCGCTAAGGGAGTAGGTAGTGGCTACACCTTC
12	TRBV29-1	once	TRBJ2-3	NA	CSVRTGTDTQYF	TGCAGCGTTAGAACAGGGACAGATACGCAGTATTTT
16	TRBV9	few	TRBJ2-3	NA	CASSPPWKGGTDTQYF	TGTGCCAGCAGCCCCCCTTGGAAGGGGGGCACAGATACGCAGTATTTT
15	TRBV6-6	few	TRBJ1-1	NA	CASNPMGGAGTEAFF	TGTGCCAGCAACCCAATGGGGGGGGCAGGGACTGAAGCTTTCTTT
16	TRBV11-2	few	TRBJ2-1	TRBD2	CASSLVAGARGSEQFF	TGTGCCAGCAGCTTAGTAGCGGGGGCCAGGGGGAGCGAGCAGTTCTTC
16	TRBV6-5	many	TRBJ2-6	NA	CASSYAGNSGANVLTF	TGTGCCAGCAGTTACGCAGGGAACTCTGGGGCCAACGTCCTGACTTTC
14	TRBV7-2	NA	TRBJ1-2	NA	CASSSAKGNYGYTF	TGTGCCAGCAGCTCAGCCAAGGGGAACTATGGCTACACCTTC
16	TRBV7-3	many	TRBJ2-1	TRBD2	CASSSATSGGYNEQFF	TGTGCCAGCAGCTCCGCGACTAGCGGCGGCTACAATGAGCAGTTCTTC
13	TRBV5-1	few	TRBJ1-6	NA	CASAMQADSPLHF	TGCGCCAGTGCTATGCAGGCGGATTCACCCCTCCACTTT
12	TRBV20-1	few	TRBJ2-7	TRBD1	CSALGQLYEQYF	TGCAGTGCCCTGGGACAGCTCTACGAGCAGTACTTC
15	TRBV18	NA	TRBJ2-7	TRBD1	CASSDQKDRAYEQYF	TGTGCCAGCTCAGATCAAAAAGACAGGGCTTACGAGCAGTACTTC
16	TRBV5-1	few	TRBJ1-4	NA	CASSFGGSPWNEKLFF	TGCGCCAGCAGCTTTGGGGGGTCCCCATGGAATGAAAAACTGTTTTTT
14	TRBV5-1	few	TRBJ1-1	NA	CASREQDTNTEAFF	TGCGCCAGCAGGGAACAGGATACGAACACTGAAGCTTTCTTT
13	TRBV20-1	NA	TRBJ1-2	NA	CSASQLSSYGYTF	TGCAGTGCCAGTCAGTTATCCTCCTATGGCTACACCTTC
16	TRBV18	NA	TRBJ2-5	TRBD2	CASSPRGGREQETQYF	TGTGCCAGCTCACCGCGCGGCGGGAGGGAACAAGAGACCCAGTACTTC
13	TRBV6-5	few	TRBJ2-4	NA	CASTAVDQNIQYF	TGTGCCAGCACCGCTGTCGACCAAAACATTCAGTACTTC
13	TRBV7-2	many	TRBJ1-2	TRBD1	CASSETGYYGYTF	TGTGCCAGCAGTGAGACAGGGTACTATGGCTACACCTTC
15	TRBV5-1	many	TRBJ2-5	NA	CASSPGTKLKETQYF	TGCGCCAGCAGCCCCGGGACCAAGCTAAAGGAGACCCAGTACTTC
14	TRBV29-1	many	TRBJ2-5	TRBD1	CSVGPGQGGETQYF	TGCAGCGTCGGTCCGGGACAGGGAGGGGAGACCCAGTACTTC
15	TRBV7-3	NA	TRBJ2-4	TRBD2	CASSLRPGGRNIQYF	TGTGCCAGCAGCTTAAGGCCGGGAGGGAGAAACATTCAGTACTTC
16	TRBV12-3/TRBV12-4	few	TRBJ1-4	NA	CASTPFGGQTGEKLFF	TGTGCCAGCACCCCCTTCGGGGGACAAACAGGGGAAAAACTGTTTTTT
14	TRBV5-1	many	TRBJ2-1	TRBD2	CASSPGTTYNEQFF	TGCGCCAGCAGCCCCGGGACTACCTACAATGAGCAGTTCTTC
12	TRBV20-1	few	TRBJ2-5	TRBD2	CSAKSSGETQYF	TGCAGTGCTAAGTCTAGCGGAGAGACCCAGTACTTC
17	TRBV19	few	TRBJ2-3	TRBD1	CASSIRDRGSSTDTQYF	TGTGCCAGTAGTATCCGGGACAGGGGTTCTAGCACAGATACGCAGTATTTT
14	TRBV9	NA	TRBJ1-5	NA	CASSPRDSNQPQHF	TGTGCCAGCAGCCCCAGGGACAGCAATCAGCCCCAGCATTTT
15	TRBV10-3	few	TRBJ2-3	TRBD1	CAIAGDRGRTDTQYF	TGTGCCATCGCGGGGGACAGGGGGCGGACTGATACGCAGTATTTT
15	TRBV5-1	few	TRBJ2-3	NA	CASSLQSSSTDTQYF	TGCGCCAGCAGCTTACAATCATCTAGCACAGATACGCAGTATTTT
16	TRBV24-1	few	TRBJ2-1	NA	CATSDLGGPSDNEQFF	TGTGCCACCAGTGATTTGGGGGGGCCGAGTGACAATGAGCAGTTCTTC
15	TRBV7-9	NA	TRBJ1-1	TRBD1	CASQTRGTENTEAFF	TGTGCCAGCCAGACCAGGGGGACAGAGAACACTGAAGCTTTCTTT